This T cell receptor beta chain was found in a study of blood T cell repertoires in COVID-19. Points on this clone: Sequence at one end of the junction differs from germline and may be a read error.

In germline, CDR1 is ENHRY, CDR2 SYGVKD. The CDR3 consists of 13 residues. TCRdb keeps only in-frame clones here, not all; method: immunoSEQ multiplex PCR. The profile covers about 240,000 clones, with about 87% appearing a single time and more than 6.5% taken by the ten largest. The receptor was isolated from a woman aged 70-85 years with active or convalescent COVID-19. Material for sequencing was peripheral blood. V usage is TRBV10-3 and J usage is TRBJ1-1; tentative D call: TRBD1 (5 bases). The CDR3 sequence is CAVRTREDTEAFF. CDR3 nucleotide sequence: TGTGCCGTCAGGACCAGGGAAGACACTGAAGCTTTCTTT.